This TCR beta chain was identified during a study of cytomegalovirus exposure and HLA in healthy donors. The PCR contained 60 Vbeta and 13 Jbeta primers. Only in-frame clones appear in the TCRdb table, and some are missing; sequencing was by immunoSEQ multiplex PCR. Of some 96,000 clones detected, around 82% appear once; the ten largest clones hold around 0.76%. Germline loops: CDR1 GTSNPN, CDR2 SVGIG (reference sequence). This CDR3 comprises 13 residues. V lost 3 bases, J lost 6 bases, and 11 bases lay in between. Input material: PBMCs. This sequence was found in a woman aged 60-70 years in good health and CMV-seronegative. J is TRBJ2-2 and V is TRBV30; possibly TRBD2 for D (7 bases). The CDR3 here is CAWSRGAPGELFF. CDR3 DNA: TGTGCCTGGAGCCGGGGGGCCCCCGGGGAGCTGTTTTTT.